The TCR beta chain under discussion was sequenced for a study of blood T cell repertoires in COVID-19. On the study more broadly: Spain, Italy and the United States supplied samples that represented acute and convalescent COVID-19.

The assay was immunoSEQ multiplex PCR, and TCRdb's table has in-frame clones only and misses some. The sample shows about 350,000 clones, 88% of them seen only once. Clinical histories supplied by participants themselves formed the basis of cohort assignment. During the 2 weeks before they entered the study, exposed participants had met someone with a PCR-confirmed or clinician-diagnosed COVID-19 case. The source of this sequence is a young woman who had been exposed to COVID-19. The source material was PBMCs or T cells enriched from blood (not recorded which).

CDR3 loop: CASSSGEQFF. CDR3 bases: TGTGCCAGCAGCTCGGGGGAGCAGTTCTTC. The chain employs TRBV7-9 and TRBJ2-1; possibly TRBD2 for D (5 bases). This CDR3 is built from 10 residues. Germline CDR1 and CDR2: SEHNR and FQNEAQ (reference sequence). The V and J ends lost 4 bases and 10 bases respectively, with 5 bases between them.